This T cell receptor (beta chain) was observed in a study of T cells in Graves' hyperthyroidism and ophthalmopathy. The CDR3 has 15 amino acids. V shed 5 bases, J shed 6 bases, and the junction held 12 bases outside the gene matches. Germline V gene sequence: CDR1 MNHEY, CDR2 SMNVEV (reference sequence). Researchers amplified the TCR beta CDR3 regions from RNA transcripts. Primed by the HTBI set, a first-round RT-PCR was run on the TCR CDR3. TCRdb independently ran MiXCR on the multiplex PCR reads; one entry per CDR3 protein. The sample records about 420,000 distinct CDR3 sequences, approximately 14% being singletons.

Sequenced sample: blood. V is TRBV27 and J is TRBJ1-2, with TRBD1 matching over 7 bases. The receptor was derived from a woman between 18 and 29 years old with Graves' hyperthyroidism. CDR3: CASSDSGGGANGYTF. The CDR3, as DNA: TGTGCCAGCAGTGATTCGGGAGGGGGCGCAAATGGCTACACCTTC.